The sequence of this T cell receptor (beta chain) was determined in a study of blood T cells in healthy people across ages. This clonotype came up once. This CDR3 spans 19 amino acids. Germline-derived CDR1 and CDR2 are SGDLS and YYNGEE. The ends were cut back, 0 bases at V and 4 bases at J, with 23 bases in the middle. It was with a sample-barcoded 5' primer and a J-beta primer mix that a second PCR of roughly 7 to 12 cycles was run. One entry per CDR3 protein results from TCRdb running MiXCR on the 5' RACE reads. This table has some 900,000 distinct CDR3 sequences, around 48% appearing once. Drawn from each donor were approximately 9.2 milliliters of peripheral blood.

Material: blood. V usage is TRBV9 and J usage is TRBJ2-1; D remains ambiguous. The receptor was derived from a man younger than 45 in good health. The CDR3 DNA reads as TGTGCCAGCAGCGTAGTGGAGAAAGCTACCCGTTTAAGGTACAATGAGCAGTTCTTC. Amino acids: CASSVVEKATRLRYNEQFF.